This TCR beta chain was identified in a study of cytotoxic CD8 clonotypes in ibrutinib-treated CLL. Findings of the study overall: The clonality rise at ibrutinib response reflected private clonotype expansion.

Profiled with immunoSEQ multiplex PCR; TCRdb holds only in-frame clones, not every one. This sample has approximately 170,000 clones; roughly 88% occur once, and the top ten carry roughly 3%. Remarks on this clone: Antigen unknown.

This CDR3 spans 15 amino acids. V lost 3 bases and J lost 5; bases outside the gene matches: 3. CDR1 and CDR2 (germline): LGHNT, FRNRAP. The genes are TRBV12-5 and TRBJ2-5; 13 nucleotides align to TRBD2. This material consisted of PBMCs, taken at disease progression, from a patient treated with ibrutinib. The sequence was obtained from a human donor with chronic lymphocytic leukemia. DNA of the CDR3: TGTGCTAGTGGTTTAGGGACTAGCGGGATTGAGACCCAGTACTTC. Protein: CASGLGTSGIETQYF.